These 9 T cell receptor beta chains were sequenced from one sample in a study of blood T cell repertoires in COVID-19. Profiled with immunoSEQ multiplex PCR; TCRdb holds only in-frame clones, not every one. This table holds 400,000 to 500,000 clones, roughly 90% found once. Sequences were obtained from PBMCs or T cells enriched from blood (not recorded which). Every receptor here comes from a woman aged 35 to 49 who had recovered from COVID-19.

The chain links TRBV6-2 or TRBV6-3 to TRBJ2-2; 11 bases fit TRBD2. The germline V gene has CDR1 MNHEY and CDR2 SVGEGT. V dropped 0 bases and J dropped 13; count of bases not matched to a gene: 10. This CDR3 has 16 residues. CDR3 in DNA: TGTGCCAGCAGTTACTCCTTAGCGGGAGGGCCCTGGAGGCTGTTTTTT. Translation: CASSYSLAGGPWRLFF.

The chain links TRBV4-3 to TRBJ2-1; 10 bases fit TRBD2. Trimming cost V 2 bases and J 4 bases; bases outside gene matches: 8. This CDR3 has 17 residues. From germline, CDR1 is LGHNA and CDR2 YSLEER. CDR3 sequence reads: CASSQFGTSDTYNEQFF. The CDR3 DNA reads TGCGCCAGCAGCCAATTCGGGACTAGCGATACTTACAATGAGCAGTTCTTC.

The CDR3 bases are TGTGCCACCAGCAGAGGGGGACTAGCGGCCTCCTACGAGCAGTACTTC. This gives the protein CATSRGGLAASYEQYF. The rearrangement links TRBV15 to TRBJ2-7, with TRBD2 matching over 11 bases. This CDR3 is built from 16 residues. Looked up from germline, CDR1 is LNHNV and CDR2 is YYDKDF (reference sequence). The trim removed 1 base at V and 0 bases at J, leaving 2 bases unmatched.

J is TRBJ2-3 and V is TRBV18, with D possibly being TRBD1 (5 bases). Germline loops: CDR1 KGHSH, CDR2 LQKENI. Trimming took off 4 bases at V and 1 base at J, with 12 bases between the two ends. The CDR3 extends over 15 amino acids. The CDR3 DNA follows: TGTGCCAGCTCACTTCAGGGTGCAGGCACAGATACGCAGTATTTT. This codes for CASSLQGAGTDTQYF.

The chain uses TRBV4-1 and TRBJ1-3; 7 positions agree with TRBD1. Per the germline V gene, CDR1 is MGHRA and CDR2 is YSYEKL. The length of the CDR3 is 17 residues. With 3 bases clipped from V and 0 bases from J, the junction kept 8 bases outside the gene matches. The CDR3, as DNA: TGCGCCAGCAGCCAGGGAAAACAGGGGAACTCTGGAAACACCATATATTTT. Its protein is CASSQGKQGNSGNTIYF.

This clone was counted once. This chain joins TRBV7-2 and TRBJ1-6; 9 nucleotides align to TRBD1. The germline CDR1 and CDR2 sequences are SGHTA and FQGNSA. The V segment lost 2 bases and the J segment 8 bases; nucleotides outside the gene matches: 10. This CDR3 region has 17 residues. The CDR3 DNA sequence: TGTGCCAGCAGCTTAAATTTTGGTGGGACAGGGTATTCACCCCTCCACTTT. Protein sequence: CASSLNFGGTGYSPLHF.

The chain combines TRBV14 with TRBJ1-1; D might be TRBD1 (5 bases). The CDR3 has 15 residues. The V and J ends lost 1 base and 6 bases respectively, with 15 bases between them. Per germline, CDR1 SGHDN and CDR2 FVKESK. The CDR3, as DNA: TGTGCCAGCAGCCAAGTAAGGGGAACTGGTGCTGAAGCTTTCTTT. It yields the protein CASSQVRGTGAEAFF.

The chain employs TRBV4-1 and TRBJ1-1; possible D gene TRBD1, 6 bases. This CDR3 contains 15 residues. Germline V gives CDR1 MGHRA, CDR2 YSYEKL. V was shortened by 1 base and J by 1 base, with 10 bases between the two germline ends. In nucleotides, the CDR3 is TGCGCCAGCAGCCAAGGCCCAGGGGAGAACACTGAAGCTTTCTTT. Protein: CASSQGPGENTEAFF.

V is TRBV7-9 and J is TRBJ1-3; D is undetermined. The V and J ends lost 4 bases and 4 bases respectively, with 11 bases between them. Per the germline V gene, CDR1 is SEHNR and CDR2 is FQNEAQ (reference sequence). CDR3 length equals 14 residues. The CDR3 here is CASSSSSPGNTIYF. CDR3 bases: TGTGCCAGCAGCTCCTCTAGTCCAGGAAACACCATATATTTT. The whole variable domain, remainder taken from reference TRBV7-9 and TRBJ1-3, is DTGVSQNPRHKITKRGQNVTFRCDPISEHNRLYWYRQTLGQGPEFLTYFQNEAQLEKSRLLSDRFSAERPKGSFSTLEIQRTEQGDSAMYLCASSSSSPGNTIYFGEGSWLTVV.